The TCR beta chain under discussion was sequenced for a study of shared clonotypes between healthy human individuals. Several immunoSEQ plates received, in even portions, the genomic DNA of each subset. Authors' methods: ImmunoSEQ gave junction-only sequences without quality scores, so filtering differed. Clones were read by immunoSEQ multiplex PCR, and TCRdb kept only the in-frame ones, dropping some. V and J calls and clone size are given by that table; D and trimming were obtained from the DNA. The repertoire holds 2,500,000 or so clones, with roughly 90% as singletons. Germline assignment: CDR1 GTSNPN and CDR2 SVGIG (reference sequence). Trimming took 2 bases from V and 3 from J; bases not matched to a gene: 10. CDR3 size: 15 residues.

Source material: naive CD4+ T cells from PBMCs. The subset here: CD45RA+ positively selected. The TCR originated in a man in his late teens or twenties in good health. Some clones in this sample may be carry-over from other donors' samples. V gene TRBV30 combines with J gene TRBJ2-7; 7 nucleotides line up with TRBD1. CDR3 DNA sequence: TGTGCCTGGAGTCCCCTCGACAGGGACGGCTACGAGCAGTACTTC. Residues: CAWSPLDRDGYEQYF.